The entry that follows covers one TCR beta chain sequence. Germline CDR1 reads MNHEY; CDR2 reads SVGAGI. Trimming pared 5 bases from V and 8 bases from J, leaving 18 bases between. The CDR3 is 14 amino acids. The data stem from a study of blood T cell repertoires in COVID-19. Across the whole study: Acute and convalescent COVID-19 samples came from the United States, Italy and Spain.

Some clones are missing from TCRdb's copy, which holds only in-frame ones; the method was immunoSEQ multiplex PCR. Here the sample spans about 140,000 clones, roughly three quarters being singletons. The chain recombines TRBV6-5 with TRBJ1-2; a weak D match, TRBD1 (6 bases). The clonotype was recovered from a woman between 45 and 65 years old who had recovered from COVID-19. Sequences were obtained from PBMCs or T cells enriched from blood (not recorded which). Written as DNA, the CDR3 is TGTGCCAGCAGTCGGGCTGGGGCAGGGGAAGGCTACACCTTC. This encodes CASSRAGAGEGYTF.